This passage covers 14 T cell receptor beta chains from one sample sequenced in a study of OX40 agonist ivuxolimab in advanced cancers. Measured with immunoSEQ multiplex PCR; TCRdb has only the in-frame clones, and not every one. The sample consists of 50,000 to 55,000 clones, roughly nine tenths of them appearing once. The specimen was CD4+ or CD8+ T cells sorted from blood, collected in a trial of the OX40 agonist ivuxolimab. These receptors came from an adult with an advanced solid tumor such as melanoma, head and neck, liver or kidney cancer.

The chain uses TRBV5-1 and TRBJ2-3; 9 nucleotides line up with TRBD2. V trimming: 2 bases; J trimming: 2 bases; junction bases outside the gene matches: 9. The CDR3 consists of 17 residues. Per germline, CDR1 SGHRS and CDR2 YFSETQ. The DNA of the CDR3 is TGCGCCAGCAGCTTTGGAGGCGGGAGGGCCTACACAGATACGCAGTATTTT. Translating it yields CASSFGGGRAYTDTQYF.

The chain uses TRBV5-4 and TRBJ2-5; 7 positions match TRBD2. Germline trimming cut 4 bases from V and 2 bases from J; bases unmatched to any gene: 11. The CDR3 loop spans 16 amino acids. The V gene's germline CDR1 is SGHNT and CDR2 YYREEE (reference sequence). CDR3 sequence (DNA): TGTGCCAGCAGCCCGAGTCCCCTAGCGGAGCAAGAGACCCAGTACTTC. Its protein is CASSPSPLAEQETQYF. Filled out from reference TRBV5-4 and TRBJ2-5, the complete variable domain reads ETGVTQSPTHLIKTRGQQVTLRCSSQSGHNTVSWYQQALGQGPQFIFQYYREEENGRGNFPPRFSGLQFPNYSSELNVNALELDDSALYLCASSPSPLAEQETQYFGPGTRLLVL.

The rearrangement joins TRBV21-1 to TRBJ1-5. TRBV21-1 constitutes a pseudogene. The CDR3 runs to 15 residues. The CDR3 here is CASSKAGQLNQPQHF. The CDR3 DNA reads TGTGCCAGCAGCAAAGCCGGCCAGCTCAATCAGCCCCAGCATTTT.

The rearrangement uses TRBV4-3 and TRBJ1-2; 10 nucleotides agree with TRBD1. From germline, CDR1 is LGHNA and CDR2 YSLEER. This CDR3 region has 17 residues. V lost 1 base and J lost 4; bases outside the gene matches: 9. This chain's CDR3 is CASSQASPGQGLYGYTF. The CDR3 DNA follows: TGCGCCAGCAGCCAAGCATCACCGGGACAGGGGCTCTATGGCTACACCTTC.

The DNA for the CDR3 is TGTGCCAGCAGCGATGTCCCGGGACAGGATTCACCCCTCCACTTT. This codes for CASSDVPGQDSPLHF. This chain uses TRBV5-6 with TRBJ1-6, with 8 bases identical to TRBD1. The length of the CDR3 is 15 residues. J lost 8 bases, V lost 4 bases, and 8 bases had no gene match. Germline CDR1 is SGHDT and CDR2 is YYEEEE. The whole variable domain, filled in from reference TRBV5-6 and TRBJ1-6, reads DAGVTQSPTHLIKTRGQQVTLRCSPKSGHDTVSWYQQALGQGPQFIFQYYEEEERQRGNFPDRFSGHQFPNYSSELNVNALLLGDSALYLCASSDVPGQDSPLHFGNGTRLTVT.

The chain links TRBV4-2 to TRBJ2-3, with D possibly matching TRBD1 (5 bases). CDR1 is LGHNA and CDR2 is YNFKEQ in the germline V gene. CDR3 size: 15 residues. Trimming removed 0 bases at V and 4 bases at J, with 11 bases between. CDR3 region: CASSQEAGPADTQYF. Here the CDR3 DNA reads TGTGCCAGCAGCCAAGAGGCAGGGCCGGCAGATACGCAGTATTTT.

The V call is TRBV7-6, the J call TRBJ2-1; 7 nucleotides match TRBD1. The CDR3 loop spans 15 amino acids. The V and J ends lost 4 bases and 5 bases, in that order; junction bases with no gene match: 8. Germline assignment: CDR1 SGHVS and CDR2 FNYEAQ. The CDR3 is CASSSQGEGHNEQFF. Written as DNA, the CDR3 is TGTGCCAGCAGCTCTCAGGGGGAAGGCCACAATGAGCAGTTCTTC.

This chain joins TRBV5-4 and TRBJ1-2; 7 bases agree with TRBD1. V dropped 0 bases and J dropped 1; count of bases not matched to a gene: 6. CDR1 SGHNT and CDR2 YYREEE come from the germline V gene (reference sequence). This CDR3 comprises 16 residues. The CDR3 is CASSLGPTGLNYGYTF. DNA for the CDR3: TGTGCCAGCAGCTTGGGCCCGACAGGGCTTAACTATGGCTACACCTTC.

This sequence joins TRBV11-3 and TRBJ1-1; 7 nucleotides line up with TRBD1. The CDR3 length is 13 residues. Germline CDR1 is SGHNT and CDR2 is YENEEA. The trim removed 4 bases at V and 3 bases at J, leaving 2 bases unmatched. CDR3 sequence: CASSSDRYTEAFF. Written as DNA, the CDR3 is TGTGCCAGCAGCTCGGACAGGTACACTGAAGCTTTCTTT.

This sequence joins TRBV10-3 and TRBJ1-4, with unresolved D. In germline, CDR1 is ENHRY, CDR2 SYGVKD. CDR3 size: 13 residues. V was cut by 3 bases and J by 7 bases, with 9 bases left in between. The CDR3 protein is CAISDGLGEKLFF. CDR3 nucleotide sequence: TGTGCCATCAGTGATGGGCTCGGTGAAAAACTGTTTTTT.

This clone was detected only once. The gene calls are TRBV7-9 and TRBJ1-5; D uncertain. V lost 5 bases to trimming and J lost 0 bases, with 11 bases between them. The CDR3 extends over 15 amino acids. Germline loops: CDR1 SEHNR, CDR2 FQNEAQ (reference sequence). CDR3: CASSAGPYSNQPQHF. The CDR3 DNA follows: TGTGCCAGCAGCGCCGGACCCTATAGCAATCAGCCCCAGCATTTT.

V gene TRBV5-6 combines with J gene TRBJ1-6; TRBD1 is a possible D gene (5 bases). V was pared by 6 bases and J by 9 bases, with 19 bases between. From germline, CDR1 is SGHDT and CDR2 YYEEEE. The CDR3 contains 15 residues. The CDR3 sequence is CASNRGMFTGSPLHF. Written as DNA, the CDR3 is TGTGCCAGCAACCGGGGGATGTTCACAGGTTCACCCCTCCACTTT.

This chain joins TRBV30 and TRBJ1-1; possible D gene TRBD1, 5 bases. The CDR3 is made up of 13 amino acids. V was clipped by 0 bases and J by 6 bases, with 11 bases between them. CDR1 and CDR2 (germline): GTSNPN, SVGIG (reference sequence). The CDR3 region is CAWSVHGASEAFF. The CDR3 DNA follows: TGTGCCTGGAGTGTTCACGGGGCGTCTGAAGCTTTCTTT. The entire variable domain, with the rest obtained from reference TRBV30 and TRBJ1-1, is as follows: SQTIHQWPATLVQPVGSPLSLECTVEGTSNPNLYWYRQAAGRGLQLLFYSVGIGQISSEVPQNLSASRPQDRQFILSSKKLLLSDSGFYLCAWSVHGASEAFFGQGTRLTVV.

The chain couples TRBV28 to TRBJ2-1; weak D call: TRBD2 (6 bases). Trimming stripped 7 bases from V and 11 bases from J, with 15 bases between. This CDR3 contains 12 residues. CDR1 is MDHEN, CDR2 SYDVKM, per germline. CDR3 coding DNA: TGTGCCAGCACCTATAGGGGAGGACAGCAGTTCTTC. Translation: CASTYRGGQQFF.